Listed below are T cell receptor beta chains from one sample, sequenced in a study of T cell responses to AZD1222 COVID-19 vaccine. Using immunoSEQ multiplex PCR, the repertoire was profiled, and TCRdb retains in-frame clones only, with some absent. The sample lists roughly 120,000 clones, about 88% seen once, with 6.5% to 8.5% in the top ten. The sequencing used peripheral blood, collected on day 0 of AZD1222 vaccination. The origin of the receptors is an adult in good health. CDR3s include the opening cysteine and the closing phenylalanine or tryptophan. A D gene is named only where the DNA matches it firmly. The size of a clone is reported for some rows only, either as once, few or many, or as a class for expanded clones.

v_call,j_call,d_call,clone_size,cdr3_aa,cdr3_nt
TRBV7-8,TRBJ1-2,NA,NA,CASSLDRGFDGYTF,TGTGCCAGCAGCTTAGATAGGGGATTCGATGGCTACACCTTC
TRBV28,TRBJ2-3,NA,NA,CASRGYTQYF,TGTGCCAGCAGGGGTTATACGCAGTATTTT
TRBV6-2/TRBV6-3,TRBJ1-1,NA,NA,CASSNFGQGFGEAFF,TGTGCCAGCAGCAACTTCGGGCAGGGATTCGGGGAAGCTTTCTTT
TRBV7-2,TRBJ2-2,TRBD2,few,CASSWTSGVDGELFF,TGTGCCAGCAGCTGGACTAGCGGGGTTGACGGGGAGCTGTTTTTT
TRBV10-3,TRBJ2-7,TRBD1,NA,CAGRTGTTYEQYF,TGTGCCGGCCGGACAGGGACCACCTACGAGCAGTACTTC
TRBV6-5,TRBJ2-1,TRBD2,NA,CASSYSGGGGGFF,TGTGCCAGCAGTTATTCGGGCGGGGGGGGTGGGTTCTTC
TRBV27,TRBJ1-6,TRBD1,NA,CASTPGTGGYTPLHF,TGTGCCAGCACCCCTGGCACAGGGGGTTATACACCCCTCCACTTT
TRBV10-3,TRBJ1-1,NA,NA,CAISESMGHMNTEAFF,TGTGCCATCAGTGAGTCGATGGGCCACATGAACACTGAAGCTTTCTTT
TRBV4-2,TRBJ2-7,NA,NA,CASSQVRRDVSYYEQYF,TGTGCCAGCAGCCAGGTCCGCCGGGACGTATCATACTACGAGCAGTACTTC
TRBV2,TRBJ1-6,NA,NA,CASSLGGVMNSPLHF,TGTGCCAGCAGTCTGGGGGGAGTGATGAATTCACCCCTCCACTTT
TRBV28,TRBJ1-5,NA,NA,CASSPTGWGQPQHF,TGTGCCAGCAGTCCGACCGGGTGGGGTCAGCCCCAGCATTTT
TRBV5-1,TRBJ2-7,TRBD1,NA,CASSLGFNRDRVRYEQYF,TGCGCCAGCAGCCTGGGGTTTAATCGGGACAGGGTTCGATACGAGCAGTACTTC
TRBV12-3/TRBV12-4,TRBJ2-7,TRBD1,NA,CASRGQGVYEQYF,TGTGCCAGCCGCGGACAGGGGGTTTACGAGCAGTACTTC
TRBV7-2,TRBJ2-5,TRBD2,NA,CASSLAARGGQETQYF,TGTGCCAGCAGCTTAGCTGCCCGGGGGGGCCAGGAGACCCAGTACTTC
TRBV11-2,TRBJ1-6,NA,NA,CASSLSTGGYSPLHF,TGTGCCAGCAGCTTAAGTACAGGTGGTTATTCACCCCTCCACTTT
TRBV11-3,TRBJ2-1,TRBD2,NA,CASSSTFSGGGSNEQFF,TGTGCCAGCAGCTCAACCTTTAGCGGGGGGGGTTCGAATGAGCAGTTCTTC
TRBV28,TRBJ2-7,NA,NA,CASSQPAGRYEQYF,TGTGCCAGCAGCCAACCCGCGGGGCGGTACGAGCAGTACTTC
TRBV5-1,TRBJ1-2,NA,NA,CASSLGGGALYGYTF,TGCGCCAGCAGCTTGGGCGGGGGGGCCCTCTATGGCTACACCTTC
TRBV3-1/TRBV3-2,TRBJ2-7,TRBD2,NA,CASSHAGGPFEQYF,TGTGCCAGCAGCCATGCGGGGGGGCCATTCGAGCAGTACTTC
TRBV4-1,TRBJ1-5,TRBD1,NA,CASSQTGTYGQPQHF,TGCGCCAGCAGCCAGACAGGGACTTACGGTCAGCCCCAGCATTTT
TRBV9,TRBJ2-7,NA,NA,CASSAYFVDEQYF,TGTGCCAGCAGCGCATACTTTGTGGACGAGCAGTACTTC
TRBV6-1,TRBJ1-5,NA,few,CASSELQGNQPQHF,TGTGCCAGCAGTGAATTACAGGGAAACCAGCCCCAGCATTTT
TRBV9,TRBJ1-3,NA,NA,CASSVGGRISGNTIYF,TGTGCCAGCAGCGTAGGTGGCAGGATCTCTGGAAACACCATATATTTT
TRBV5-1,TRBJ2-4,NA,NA,CASSLGSHQPIQYF,TGCGCCAGCAGCTTGGGGTCGCACCAACCGATTCAGTACTTC
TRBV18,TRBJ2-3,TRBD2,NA,CASSPKRELYTDTQYF,TGTGCCAGCTCACCAAAGCGGGAACTATACACAGATACGCAGTATTTT
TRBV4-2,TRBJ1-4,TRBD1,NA,CASSQPRTGGAATNEKLFF,TGTGCCAGCAGCCAACCTCGGACAGGGGGCGCGGCAACTAATGAAAAACTGTTTTTT
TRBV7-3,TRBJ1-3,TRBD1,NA,CASSPHRGQAYTIYF,TGTGCCAGCAGCCCACACAGGGGGCAGGCGTACACCATATATTTT
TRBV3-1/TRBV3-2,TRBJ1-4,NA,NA,CASSRGLNNEKLFF,TGTGCCAGCAGCAGGGGACTGAATAATGAAAAACTGTTTTTT
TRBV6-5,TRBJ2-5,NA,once,CASRYTYQETQYF,TGTGCCAGCAGATACACATACCAAGAGACCCAGTACTTC
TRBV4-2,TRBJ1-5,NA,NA,CASSQVRNYQPQHF,TGTGCCAGCAGCCAAGTACGGAACTATCAGCCCCAGCATTTT
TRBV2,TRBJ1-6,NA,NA,CASRTGNSPLHF,TGTGCCAGCAGGACGGGGAATTCACCCCTCCACTTT
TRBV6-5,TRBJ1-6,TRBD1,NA,CASSYAWTGSLTLHF,TGTGCCAGCAGTTACGCATGGACAGGGAGTTTGACCCTCCACTTT
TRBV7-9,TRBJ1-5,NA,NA,CASSRGFNQPQHF,TGTGCCAGCAGCCGTGGCTTCAATCAGCCCCAGCATTTT
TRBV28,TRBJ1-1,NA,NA,CASSLRGGGTEAFF,TGTGCCAGCAGTTTACGGGGAGGGGGGACTGAAGCTTTCTTT
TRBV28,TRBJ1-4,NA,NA,CASTNNRVATNEKLFF,TGTGCCAGCACCAATAACAGGGTTGCAACTAATGAAAAACTGTTTTTT
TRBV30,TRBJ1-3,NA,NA,CAWSVAGITGNTIYF,TGTGCCTGGAGTGTAGCGGGGATCACTGGAAACACCATATATTTT
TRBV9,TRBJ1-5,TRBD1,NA,CASSDVTGSQPQHF,TGTGCCAGCAGCGATGTGACAGGGAGTCAGCCCCAGCATTTT
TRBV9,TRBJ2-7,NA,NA,CASSVGLAYEQYF,TGTGCCAGCAGCGTTGGACTTGCCTACGAGCAGTACTTC
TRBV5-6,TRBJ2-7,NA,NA,CASSFPGGIYEQYF,TGTGCCAGCAGCTTTCCGGGCGGCATCTACGAGCAGTACTTC
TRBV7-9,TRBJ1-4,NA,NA,CASSRGFVSPTNEKLFF,TGTGCCAGCAGCAGAGGGTTCGTGAGCCCAACTAATGAAAAACTGTTTTTT
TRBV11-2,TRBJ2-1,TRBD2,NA,CASSLDPGTSVPFF,TGTGCCAGCAGCTTAGATCCCGGGACTAGCGTCCCGTTCTTC
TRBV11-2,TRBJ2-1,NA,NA,CASTRLSGSSYNEQFF,TGTGCCAGCACCAGGTTATCAGGGAGCTCCTACAATGAGCAGTTCTTC
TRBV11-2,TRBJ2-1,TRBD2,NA,CASSAPGLAESGDNEQFF,TGTGCCAGCAGTGCCCCGGGACTAGCGGAGAGTGGGGACAATGAGCAGTTCTTC
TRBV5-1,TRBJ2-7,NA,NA,CASSLERLLDEQYF,TGCGCCAGCAGCTTGGAACGGTTACTCGACGAGCAGTACTTC
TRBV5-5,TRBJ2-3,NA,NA,CASSLIQADTQYF,TGTGCCAGCAGCTTGATTCAGGCGGATACGCAGTATTTT
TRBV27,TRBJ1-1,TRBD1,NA,CASSPGQGQAFF,TGTGCCAGCAGTCCCGGACAGGGCCAAGCTTTCTTT
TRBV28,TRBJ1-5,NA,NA,CASSLNGQPQHF,TGTGCCAGCAGTTTAAACGGCCAGCCCCAGCATTTT
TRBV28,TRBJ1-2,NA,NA,CASSLRAYGYTF,TGTGCCAGCAGTTTAAGGGCCTATGGCTACACCTTC
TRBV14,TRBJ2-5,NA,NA,CASSRWETQYF,TGTGCCAGCAGCCGATGGGAGACCCAGTACTTC
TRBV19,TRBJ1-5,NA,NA,CASSASQGVNQPQHF,TGTGCCAGCTCGGCCTCTCAAGGGGTCAATCAGCCCCAGCATTTT
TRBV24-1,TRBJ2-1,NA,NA,CATSLGHEQFF,TGTGCCACCAGCCTCGGGCATGAGCAGTTCTTC
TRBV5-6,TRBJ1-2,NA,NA,CASRNWTPPPYGYTF,TGTGCCAGCAGAAACTGGACACCTCCCCCCTATGGCTACACCTTC
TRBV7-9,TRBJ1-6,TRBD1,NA,CASSLDRDRGQSLHF,TGTGCCAGCAGCTTAGATCGTGACAGGGGGCAATCCCTCCACTTT
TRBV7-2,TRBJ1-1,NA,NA,CASSPDRQNTEAFF,TGTGCCAGCAGCCCCGACCGACAGAACACTGAAGCTTTCTTT
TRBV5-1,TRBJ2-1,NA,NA,CASSSEGLILSNEQFF,TGCGCCAGCAGCTCAGAGGGCCTCATCCTGAGCAATGAGCAGTTCTTC
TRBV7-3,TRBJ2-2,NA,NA,CASSPQGNGELFF,TGTGCCAGCAGCCCCCAGGGGAACGGGGAGCTGTTTTTT
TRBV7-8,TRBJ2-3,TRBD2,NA,CASSIGGSVGLAGADTQYF,TGTGCCAGCAGCATCGGAGGATCAGTGGGACTAGCGGGAGCGGATACGCAGTATTTT
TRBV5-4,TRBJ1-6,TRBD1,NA,CASSGQGRSPLHF,TGTGCCAGCAGCGGACAGGGGCGTTCACCCCTCCACTTT
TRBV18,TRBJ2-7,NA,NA,CASSPFSRSYEQYF,TGTGCCAGCTCACCTTTCTCCCGTTCCTACGAGCAGTACTTC
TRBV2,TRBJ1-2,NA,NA,CASRGTRYGYTF,TGTGCCAGCAGAGGGACTAGGTATGGCTACACCTTC